This is a list of T cell receptor beta chains from one sample in a study of cytomegalovirus exposure and HLA in healthy donors. The table came from immunoSEQ multiplex PCR; TCRdb's copy has only in-frame clones and leaves some out. This sample carries more than 55,000 clones, roughly nine tenths of them seen once, and the ten largest clones take 1% to 1.5%. The specimen sequenced was PBMCs. The receptor set was obtained from a young woman in good health and CMV-seronegative. Each CDR3 is given with its conserved first and last residue. The D gene is left open where the match is weak. Not every row has a clone size; where given, it reads once, few, many or a size class.

clone_size d_call j_call v_call cdr3_nt cdr3_aa
. . TRBJ2-7 TRBV19 TGTGCCAGTAGTATAGATCACTCCACCCTTCGTCCCGCCTACGAGCAGTACTTC CASSIDHSTLRPAYEQYF
. . TRBJ2-7 TRBV2 TGTGCCAGCAGTGACCGGTACGAGCAGTACTTC CASSDRYEQYF
. . TRBJ1-5 TRBV29-1 TGCAGCGTTGGGGCGGGGCCGAATCAGCCCCAGCATTTT CSVGAGPNQPQHF
once . TRBJ2-5 TRBV4-1 TGCGCCAGCAGCCGCACAACACTAGGTGGTCAAGAGACCCAGTACTTC CASSRTTLGGQETQYF
. . TRBJ2-2 TRBV2 TGTGCCAGCAGGAACAGGGTTGAAACCGGGGAGCTGTTTTTT CASRNRVETGELFF
. . TRBJ1-1 TRBV6-4 TGTGCCAGCAGGATGGACACGAACACTGAAGCTTTCTTT CASRMDTNTEAFF
. TRBD1 TRBJ2-1 TRBV18 TGTGCCAGCACGACAGGGATCAATGAGCAGTTCTTC CASTTGINEQFF
few . TRBJ1-3 TRBV6-1 TGTGCCAGCAGTGGACCGGGGAGCATCCACGTCTCTGGAAACACCATATATTTT CASSGPGSIHVSGNTIYF
. TRBD2 TRBJ2-3 TRBV30 TGTGCCTGGAGTAATTCCCCCGTTGCGCGGGGGGTCTACGATACGCAGTATTTT CAWSNSPVARGVYDTQYF
. . TRBJ2-1 TRBV21-1 TGTGCCAGCAGCAAAGCGCGAGGGATGGACAGGCCTCGGTCCTACAATGAGCAGTTCTTC CASSKARGMDRPRSYNEQFF
. . TRBJ1-4 TRBV28 TGTGCCAGCAGCCAACAGGGAGCCCGAGAAAAACTGTTTTTT CASSQQGAREKLFF
. . TRBJ2-1 TRBV2 TGTGCCAGCAGTCAGGACAGAGCAGACAATGAGCAGTTCTTC CASSQDRADNEQFF
. TRBD2 TRBJ2-3 TRBV11-2 TGTGCCAGCAGCTCCAACTTAGCGGGAGGTATTAATACGCAGTATTTT CASSSNLAGGINTQYF
. TRBD2 TRBJ2-7 TRBV19 TGTGCCAGTAGTACAGCATGGACTAGCGGGACCCACGAGCAGTACTTC CASSTAWTSGTHEQYF
. TRBD2 TRBJ2-1 TRBV5-1 TGCGCCAGCAGCTTCCTTAGCGGGAATTACAATGAGCAGTTCTTC CASSFLSGNYNEQFF
. TRBD1 TRBJ2-1 TRBV19 TGTGCCAGTAGTGTCGACAGGGTCGAGCAGTTCTTC CASSVDRVEQFF
. TRBD2 TRBJ2-7 TRBV9 TGTGCCAGCAGCGTAGATCTAGCGGGGACTTCCTACGAGCAGTACTTC CASSVDLAGTSYEQYF
. . TRBJ2-7 TRBV11-3 TGTGCCAGCAGCTTAAATCAGTTTTCCTACGAGCAGTACTTC CASSLNQFSYEQYF
. TRBD2 TRBJ2-1 TRBV6-5 TGTGCCGGCTCTCGGGGGGTGGAGCAGTTCTTC CAGSRGVEQFF
. TRBD2 TRBJ2-3 TRBV6-5 TGTGCCAGCAGACTAGCGGGCCCGGATACGCAGTATTTT CASRLAGPDTQYF
. . TRBJ2-1 TRBV7-6 TGTGCCAGCAGCCAACAGATTTACAATGAGCAGTTCTTC CASSQQIYNEQFF
. . TRBJ2-7 TRBV7-9 TGTGCCAGCAGCCCCCAGAGGGGGAGGGCCAACGAGCAGTACTTC CASSPQRGRANEQYF
. . TRBJ1-5 TRBV2 TGTGCCAGCAGTTACGTTCAGGGTAGCAATCAGCCCCAGCATTTT CASSYVQGSNQPQHF
. . TRBJ2-7 TRBV25-1 TGTGCCAGCAGTGTCCGGGACTCTATCTACGAGCAGTACTTC CASSVRDSIYEQYF
. TRBD2 TRBJ2-7 TRBV11-1 TGTGCCAGCAGCTTACCGGGAGGGATGAGGGAGCAGTACTTC CASSLPGGMREQYF
. TRBD1 TRBJ1-1 TRBV5-1 TGCGCCAGCAGCCCGACGGGACAGCTGAACACTGAAGCTTTCTTT CASSPTGQLNTEAFF
. . TRBJ2-7 TRBV19 TGTGCCAGTAGTCAAGTTCGTGCGAACGAGCAGTACTTC CASSQVRANEQYF
once TRBD1 TRBJ1-4 TRBV28 TGTGCCAGCAGCCGGGACAGGGGAAAATTAGGGAATGAAAAACTGTTTTTT CASSRDRGKLGNEKLFF
. . TRBJ2-2 TRBV15 TGTGCCACCAGCAGAGATCCAGGGATGACCGGGGAGCTGTTTTTT CATSRDPGMTGELFF
. . TRBJ1-1 TRBV18 TGTGCCAGCTCACCCCGGGGGGCTAACACTGAAGCTTTCTTT CASSPRGANTEAFF
. . TRBJ2-7 TRBV4-2 TGTGCCAGCAGCCAAAATCCGGCGGGCACCTCCTACGAGCAGTACTTC CASSQNPAGTSYEQYF
. . TRBJ2-3 TRBV28 TGTGCCAGCAGTTTTTCTCGGCAGGGAATAGATACGCAGTATTTT CASSFSRQGIDTQYF
. . TRBJ2-1 TRBV9 TGTGCCAGCAGCGTAGGAGGGACTGTCCCCTACAATGAGCAGTTCTTC CASSVGGTVPYNEQFF
. . TRBJ2-7 TRBV5-1 TGCGCCAGCAGCTTGGTTTTAGGGGCCTCCTACGAGCAGTACTTC CASSLVLGASYEQYF
. TRBD2 TRBJ2-1 TRBV7-9 TGTGCCAGCAGCCTCTCCGGACTAGCAACAGAGCAGTTCTTC CASSLSGLATEQFF
few . TRBJ1-1 TRBV7-7 TGTGCCAGCAGCCAAGACAGAAACACTGAAGCTTTCTTT CASSQDRNTEAFF
. TRBD1 TRBJ1-2 TRBV7-9 TGTGCCAGCAGCTTAGTATTGGCGGCAGGGGGAAAGGGCTACACCTTC CASSLVLAAGGKGYTF
. . TRBJ2-1 TRBV5-4 TGTGCCAGCAGCTTGTACCGGGACACTTACAATGAGCAGTTCTTC CASSLYRDTYNEQFF
. TRBD1 TRBJ2-7 TRBV28 TGTGCCAGCAGTTTACCCCAGACCGGGACAGATGAAACCTACGAGCAGTACTTC CASSLPQTGTDETYEQYF
. . TRBJ1-2 TRBV13 TGTGCCAGCAGCTTAGATCGACAGCAATATGGCTACACCTTC CASSLDRQQYGYTF
. . TRBJ2-3 TRBV7-2 TGTGCCAGCAGCTTAGGGACAGTGAGCACAGATACGCAGTATTTT CASSLGTVSTDTQYF
few TRBD2 TRBJ2-2 TRBV6-1 TGTGCCAGCAGTGAATTTGCGGGGGGCACCGGGGAGCTGTTTTTT CASSEFAGGTGELFF
. . TRBJ1-5 TRBV5-1 TGCGCCAGCAGCTGGGGGGTAAACCAGCCCCAGCATTTT CASSWGVNQPQHF
. . TRBJ1-4 TRBV7-9 TGTGCCAGCAGCTTTGAGGCCAGGGGCGCAACTAATGAAAAACTGTTTTTT CASSFEARGATNEKLFF
. TRBD2 TRBJ2-7 TRBV9 TGTGCCAGCAGCGCCCCAAAGACAACTAGCGGGGGATTTTACGAGCAGTACTTC CASSAPKTTSGGFYEQYF
. TRBD2 TRBJ2-3 TRBV6-6 TGTGCCAGCAGTTACTCGAGCGGGAGGGCCGTAGATACGCAGTATTTT CASSYSSGRAVDTQYF
. . TRBJ2-1 TRBV11-2 TGTGCCAGCAGCATGGACTACTACAATGAGCAGTTCTTC CASSMDYYNEQFF
medium-sized . TRBJ1-2 TRBV6-5 TGTGCCAGCAGTGCAGGGGAGAGCTATGGCTACACCTTC CASSAGESYGYTF
. . TRBJ1-1 TRBV12-5 TGTGCTAGTGGTTTCACTGGGGGCTCGGGGAGTACTGAAGCTTTCTTT CASGFTGGSGSTEAFF
. . TRBJ2-5 TRBV11-2 TGTGCCAGCAGCTTAATGGTGAGCCAAGAGACCCAGTACTTC CASSLMVSQETQYF
. . TRBJ2-1 TRBV29-1 TGCAGCGGTCAACAGGGTAACTCCTACAATGAGCAGTTCTTC CSGQQGNSYNEQFF
. . TRBJ2-7 TRBV7-9 TGTGCCAGCAGCTTACCGGGAGTCTACGAGCAGTACTTC CASSLPGVYEQYF
. . TRBJ1-6 TRBV14 TGTGCCAGCAGCCAGGCACAGGCCATTTCACCCCTCCACTTT CASSQAQAISPLHF
. TRBD2 TRBJ2-7 TRBV4-2 TGTGCCAGCAGCCAAGAAGAGCGATACAGTACTAGCGGGAGGGAGGCCGAGCAGTACTTC CASSQEERYSTSGREAEQYF
. . TRBJ2-2 TRBV9 TGTGCCAGCAGCGTATCCCCCGGGAGTTCGGGCGGGGAGCTGTTTTTT CASSVSPGSSGGELFF
. . TRBJ2-3 TRBV19 TGTGCCAGTAGCTACACAGATACGCAGTATTTT CASSYTDTQYF
few . TRBJ2-7 TRBV4-1 TGCGCCAGCAGTCGAGGACAGAGTACCTACGAGCAGTACTTC CASSRGQSTYEQYF
. TRBD2 TRBJ2-3 TRBV5-1 TGCGCCAGCAGCCCTCGACTAGCGGGGGGATTCACAGATACGCAGTATTTT CASSPRLAGGFTDTQYF